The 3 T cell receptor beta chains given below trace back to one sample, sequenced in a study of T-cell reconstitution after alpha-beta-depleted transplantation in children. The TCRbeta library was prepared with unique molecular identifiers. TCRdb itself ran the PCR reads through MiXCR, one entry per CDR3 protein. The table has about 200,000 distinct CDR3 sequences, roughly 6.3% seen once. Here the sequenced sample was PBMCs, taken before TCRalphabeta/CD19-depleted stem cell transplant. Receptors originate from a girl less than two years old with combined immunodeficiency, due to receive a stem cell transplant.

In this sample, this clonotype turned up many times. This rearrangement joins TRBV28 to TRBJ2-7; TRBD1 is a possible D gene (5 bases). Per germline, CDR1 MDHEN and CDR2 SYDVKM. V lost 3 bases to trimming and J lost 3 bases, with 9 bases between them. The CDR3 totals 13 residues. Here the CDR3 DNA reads TGTGCCAGCAGTTTGCAGGGCTACTACGAGCAGTACTTC. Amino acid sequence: CASSLQGYYEQYF.

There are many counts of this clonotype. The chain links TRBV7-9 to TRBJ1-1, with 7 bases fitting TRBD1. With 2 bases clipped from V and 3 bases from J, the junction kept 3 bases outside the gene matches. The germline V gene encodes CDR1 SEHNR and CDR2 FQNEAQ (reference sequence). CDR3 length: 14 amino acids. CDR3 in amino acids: CASSLFQGDTEAFF. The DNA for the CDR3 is TGTGCCAGCAGCTTATTCCAGGGGGACACTGAAGCTTTCTTT.

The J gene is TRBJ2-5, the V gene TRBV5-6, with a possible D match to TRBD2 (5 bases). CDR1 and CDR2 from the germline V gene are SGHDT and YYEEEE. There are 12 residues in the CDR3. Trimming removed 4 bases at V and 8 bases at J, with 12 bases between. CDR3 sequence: CASSLERNTQYF. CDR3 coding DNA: TGTGCCAGCAGCCTGGAGCGGAATACCCAGTACTTC.